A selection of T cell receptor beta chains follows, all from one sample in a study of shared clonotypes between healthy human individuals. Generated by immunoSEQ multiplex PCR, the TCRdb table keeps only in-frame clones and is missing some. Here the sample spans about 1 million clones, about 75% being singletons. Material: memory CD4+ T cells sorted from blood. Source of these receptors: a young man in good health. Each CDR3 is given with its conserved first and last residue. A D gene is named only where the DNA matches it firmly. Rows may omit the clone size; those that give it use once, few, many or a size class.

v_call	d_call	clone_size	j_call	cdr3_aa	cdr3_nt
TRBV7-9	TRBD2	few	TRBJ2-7	CASSPRTSGRGVQYF	TGTGCCAGCAGCCCAAGGACTAGCGGGAGGGGTGTGCAGTACTTC
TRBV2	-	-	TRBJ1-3	CASSEMRGAIYF	TGTGCCAGCAGTGAAATGCGGGGGGCCATATATTTT
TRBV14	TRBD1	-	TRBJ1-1	CASSQQGGNTEAFF	TGTGCCAGCAGCCAACAGGGGGGAAACACTGAAGCTTTCTTT
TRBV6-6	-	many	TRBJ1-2	CASSRPGEGDYGYTF	TGTGCCAGCAGTCGGCCCGGGGAGGGGGACTATGGCTACACCTTC
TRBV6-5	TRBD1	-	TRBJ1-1	CASSPRDREGGAFF	TGTGCCAGCAGTCCCCGAGACAGGGAAGGGGGAGCTTTCTTT
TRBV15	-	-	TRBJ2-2	CATSPLRGADTGELFF	TGTGCCACCAGCCCGTTGCGGGGCGCTGACACCGGGGAGCTGTTTTTT
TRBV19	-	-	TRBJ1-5	CASKGGVGNQPQHF	TGTGCCAGTAAAGGGGGGGTGGGCAATCAGCCCCAGCATTTT
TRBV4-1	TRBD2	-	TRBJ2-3	CASSQSVIGGAQYF	TGCGCCAGCAGCCAATCCGTAATCGGGGGGGCGCAGTATTTT
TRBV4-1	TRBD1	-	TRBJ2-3	CASSPRPDRDNADTQYF	TGCGCCAGCAGCCCAAGGCCGGACAGGGACAACGCAGATACGCAGTATTTT
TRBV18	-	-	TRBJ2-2	CASSPQGTRGELFF	TGTGCCAGCTCACCTCAGGGGACGCGCGGGGAGCTGTTTTTT
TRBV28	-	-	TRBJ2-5	CASSGRGLQGLFQETQYF	TGTGCCAGCAGTGGTAGAGGTTTACAGGGACTCTTCCAAGAGACCCAGTACTTC
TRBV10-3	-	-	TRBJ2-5	CAIRPDSQETQYF	TGTGCCATCAGGCCCGACAGTCAAGAGACCCAGTACTTC
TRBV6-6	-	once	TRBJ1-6	CASRKGHKGYNSPLHF	TGTGCCAGCAGGAAGGGGCACAAGGGCTATAATTCACCCCTCCACTTT
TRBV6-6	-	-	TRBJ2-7	CASSYLGEYEQYF	TGTGCCAGCAGTTACCTTGGGGAATACGAGCAGTACTTC
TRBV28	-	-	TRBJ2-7	CASSSLRYEQYF	TGTGCCAGCAGTTCCCTTCGGTACGAGCAGTACTTC
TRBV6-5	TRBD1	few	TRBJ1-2	CASNGYGTGYGYTF	TGTGCCAGCAATGGATACGGGACAGGGTATGGCTACACCTTC
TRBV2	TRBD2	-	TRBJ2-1	CASAGLGINEQFF	TGTGCCAGTGCGGGACTAGGCATCAATGAGCAGTTCTTC
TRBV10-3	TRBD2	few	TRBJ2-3	CASLAGEATDTQYF	TGTGCCAGCTTAGCGGGAGAGGCCACAGATACGCAGTATTTT
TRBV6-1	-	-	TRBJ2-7	CASSGQYSYEQYF	TGTGCCAGCAGTGGACAGTATTCCTACGAGCAGTACTTC
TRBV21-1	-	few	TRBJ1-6	CASSLDTLGSPLHF	TGTGCCAGCAGCCTCGACACCTTGGGTTCACCCCTCCACTTT
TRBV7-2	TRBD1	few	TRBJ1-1	CASSLSTGMNTEAFF	TGTGCCAGCAGCCTATCGACAGGGATGAACACTGAAGCTTTCTTT
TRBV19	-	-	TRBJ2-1	CASAPLRVF	TGTGCCAGTGCCCCCCTCCGGGTCTTC
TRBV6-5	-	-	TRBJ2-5	CASGGGSWETQYF	TGTGCCAGCGGGGGTGGTAGCTGGGAGACCCAGTACTTC
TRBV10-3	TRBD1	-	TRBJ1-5	CAISESTGVGQPQHF	TGTGCCATCAGTGAGTCGACAGGGGTGGGCCAGCCCCAGCATTTT
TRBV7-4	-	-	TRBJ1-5	CASSLRGARQPQHF	TGTGCCAGCAGCTTAAGGGGGGCGAGGCAGCCCCAGCATTTT
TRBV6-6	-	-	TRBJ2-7	CASTPGLSYEQYF	TGTGCCAGCACCCCGGGCCTTTCCTACGAGCAGTACTTC
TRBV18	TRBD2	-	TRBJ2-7	CASSPPSAGDEQYF	TGTGCCAGCTCACCACCGTCCGCGGGAGATGAGCAGTACTTC
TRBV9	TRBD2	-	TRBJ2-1	CASSAPRGRTSGNNEQFF	TGTGCCAGCAGCGCCCCGCGGGGGAGGACTAGCGGGAACAATGAGCAGTTCTTC
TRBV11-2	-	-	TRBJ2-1	CASSPHWRAYNEQFF	TGTGCCAGCAGCCCCCACTGGCGGGCCTACAATGAGCAGTTCTTC
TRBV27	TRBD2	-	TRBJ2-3	CASSLSTLLAGVTDTQYF	TGTGCCAGCAGTTTATCAACTTTACTAGCGGGGGTGACAGATACGCAGTATTTT
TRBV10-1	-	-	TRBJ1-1	CASSVAAGSAEAFF	TGCGCCAGCAGTGTTGCGGCGGGGTCGGCGGAAGCTTTCTTT
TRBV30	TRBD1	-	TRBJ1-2	CAWSTGDTRTLYGYTF	TGTGCCTGGAGTACAGGGGACACCCGGACTCTCTATGGCTACACCTTC
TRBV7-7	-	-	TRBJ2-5	CASSLGSKETQYF	TGTGCTAGCAGCTTAGGGTCAAAGGAGACCCAGTACTTC
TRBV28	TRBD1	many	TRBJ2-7	CASSPTRQGAPEQYF	TGTGCCAGCAGTCCAACTAGACAGGGGGCTCCCGAGCAGTACTTC
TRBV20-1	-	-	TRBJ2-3	CSAPFTDTQYF	TGCAGTGCGCCGTTCACAGATACGCAGTATTTT
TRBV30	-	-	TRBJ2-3	CAWVPSGDTQYF	TGTGCCTGGGTCCCGTCCGGAGATACGCAGTATTTT
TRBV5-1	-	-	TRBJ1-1	CASSLGGGRPEAFF	TGCGCCAGCAGCCTGGGTGGAGGGAGGCCTGAAGCTTTCTTT
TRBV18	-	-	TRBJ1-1	CASSPLGGAAEAFF	TGTGCCAGCTCACCACTTGGGGGGGCAGCTGAAGCTTTCTTT
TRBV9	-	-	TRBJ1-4	CASSVVPRGQGNEKLFF	TGTGCCAGCAGCGTAGTTCCGCGGGGGCAGGGAAATGAAAAACTGTTTTTT
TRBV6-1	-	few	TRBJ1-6	CASRRDTNSPLHF	TGTGCCAGCAGGAGGGACACTAATTCACCCCTCCACTTT
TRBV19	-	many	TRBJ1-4	CASRDMVQLATNEKLFF	TGTGCCAGTAGAGACATGGTCCAACTTGCAACTAATGAAAAACTGTTTTTT
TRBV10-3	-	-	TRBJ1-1	CAIRSTRGGGDTEAFF	TGTGCCATCCGCTCCACCCGGGGAGGGGGGGACACTGAAGCTTTCTTT
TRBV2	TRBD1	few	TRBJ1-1	CASSEALGGQGNTEAFF	TGTGCCAGCAGTGAAGCGCTTGGGGGACAGGGAAACACTGAAGCTTTCTTT
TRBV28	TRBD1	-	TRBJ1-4	CASSLPTGLNEKLFF	TGTGCCAGCAGCCTTCCGACAGGGTTAAATGAAAAACTGTTTTTT
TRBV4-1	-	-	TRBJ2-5	CASSHQLRTVQETQYF	TGCGCCAGCAGCCACCAACTCCGGACAGTCCAAGAGACCCAGTACTTC
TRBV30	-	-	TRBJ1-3	CAWSDRNTIYF	TGTGCCTGGTCCGACCGAAACACCATATATTTT
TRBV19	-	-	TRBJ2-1	CASSIGALNEQFF	TGTGCCAGTAGTATAGGCGCCCTCAATGAGCAGTTCTTC
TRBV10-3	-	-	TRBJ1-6	CAIRPLGGNSPLHF	TGTGCCATCAGGCCCCTGGGAGGCAATTCACCCCTCCACTTT
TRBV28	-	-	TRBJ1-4	CASSFARGINEKLFF	TGTGCCAGCAGTTTTGCCAGGGGAATTAATGAAAAACTGTTTTTT
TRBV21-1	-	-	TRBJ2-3	CASSKGTSGGESTDTQYF	TGTGCCAGCAGCAAAGGTACTAGCGGGGGGGAAAGCACAGATACGCAGTATTTT